This is a list of T cell receptor beta chains from one sample in a study of shared clonotypes between healthy human individuals. Measured with immunoSEQ multiplex PCR; TCRdb has only the in-frame clones, and not every one. The table has 2.3 million or so clones, about 92% seen once; the top ten hold under 0.45%. The sample consisted of naive CD4+ T cells from PBMCs. All receptors come from a young man in good health. Some clones in this sample may be carry-over from other donors' samples. The CDR3 runs from the conserved cysteine through the conserved F or W. D genes are given only for firm matches. Where a row states a size, it is once, few, many or the class of an expanded clone; other rows omit it.

>TRBJ2-1|-|-|TRBV7-3|16
CASSLSPAQAVVEQFF
TGTGCCAGCAGCTTATCCCCCGCTCAGGCGGTTGTGGAGCAGTTCTTC
>TRBJ2-5|-|-|TRBV7-8|12
CASSLQEETQYF
TGTGCCAGCAGCTTACAGGAAGAGACCCAGTACTTC
>TRBJ2-6|-|-|TRBV28|15
CASSFHGSGANVLTF
TGTGCCAGCAGTTTTCACGGATCTGGGGCCAACGTCCTGACTTTC
>TRBJ2-7|once|TRBD2|TRBV5-1|13
CASKRGRADEQYF
TGCGCCAGCAAGCGGGGTAGGGCCGACGAGCAGTACTTC
>TRBJ1-3|few|-|TRBV7-3|13
CASSLNAGNTIYF
TGTGCCAGCAGCTTAAACGCTGGAAACACCATATATTTT
>TRBJ1-3|-|TRBD1|TRBV10-3|14
CAMRGTGSGNTIYF
TGTGCCATGCGGGGGACAGGGTCAGGAAACACCATATATTTT
>TRBJ1-5|once|-|TRBV19|15
CASSRDGLRVTPQHF
TGTGCCAGTAGTCGGGACGGGCTCCGGGTTACGCCCCAGCATTTT
>TRBJ2-3|-|-|TRBV6-1|14
CASRPGPVTDTQYF
TGTGCCAGCAGACCGGGACCGGTGACAGATACGCAGTATTTT
>TRBJ1-4|once|-|TRBV25-1|15
CASSARGAGAEKLFF
TGTGCCAGCAGTGCCCGGGGGGCGGGGGCGGAAAAACTGTTTTTT
>TRBJ1-6|-|TRBD1|TRBV30|14
CAWSSGTANSPLHF
TGTGCCTGGAGTTCCGGGACAGCTAATTCACCCCTCCACTTT
>TRBJ2-1|-|-|TRBV2|15
CASSDLGVLANEQFF
TGTGCCAGCAGTGACCTGGGGGTATTGGCTAATGAGCAGTTCTTC
>TRBJ1-2|-|-|TRBV5-1|11
CASSSNDYYTF
TGCGCCAGCAGCTCAAACGACTACTACACCTTC
>TRBJ2-3|-|TRBD2|TRBV4-1|18
CASSQDRRGLAGGPIQYF
TGCGCCAGCAGCCAAGATCGGAGGGGGCTAGCGGGAGGCCCGATCCAGTATTTT
>TRBJ2-1|-|-|TRBV7-2|14
CASSLLTYGGEQFF
TGTGCCAGCAGCTTACTTACTTACGGGGGTGAGCAGTTCTTC
>TRBJ2-7|-|-|TRBV5-4|15
CASSLGRGTPYEQYF
TGTGCCAGCAGCTTGGGAAGAGGTACCCCCTACGAGCAGTACTTC
>TRBJ2-1|-|-|TRBV7-3|12
CASSSSGTEQFF
TGTGCCAGCAGCTCATCCGGGACAGAGCAGTTCTTC
>TRBJ1-2|-|TRBD1|TRBV18|17
CASSPSQRGTGNYGYTF
TGTGCCAGCTCACCATCCCAGAGAGGGACAGGGAACTATGGCTACACCTTC
>TRBJ2-5|-|-|TRBV28|15
CASSFRARGRKTQYF
TGTGCCAGCAGTTTTCGGGCCCGAGGAAGGAAGACCCAGTACTTC
>TRBJ1-6|-|-|TRBV7-2|14
CASSLALGNSPLHF
TGTGCCAGCAGCTTAGCGCTGGGTAATTCACCCCTCCACTTT